The T cell receptor (beta chain) under discussion was sequenced for a study of blood T cell repertoires in COVID-19. Using immunoSEQ multiplex PCR, the repertoire was profiled, and TCRdb retains in-frame clones only, with some absent. There are 270,000 or so clones in the sample; approximately 84% occur only once, and more than 3% lies in the top ten. Trimming removed 7 bases from V and 4 bases from J, with 20 bases in between. This CDR3 is 15 amino acids long. CDR1 is MDHEN and CDR2 is SYDVKM in the germline V gene. Individuals aged roughly 18 to 95 years were recruited from around 22 US areas. The sequenced sample was PBMCs or T cells enriched from blood (not recorded which). The TCR was taken from a man aged 50 to 60 who had recovered from COVID-19. The V call is TRBV28, the J call TRBJ2-7; a weak D match, TRBD1 (5 bases). CDR3 in amino acids: CASIPDIQANYEQYF. Written as DNA, the CDR3 is TGTGCCAGCATTCCCGATATACAGGCTAATTACGAGCAGTACTTC.